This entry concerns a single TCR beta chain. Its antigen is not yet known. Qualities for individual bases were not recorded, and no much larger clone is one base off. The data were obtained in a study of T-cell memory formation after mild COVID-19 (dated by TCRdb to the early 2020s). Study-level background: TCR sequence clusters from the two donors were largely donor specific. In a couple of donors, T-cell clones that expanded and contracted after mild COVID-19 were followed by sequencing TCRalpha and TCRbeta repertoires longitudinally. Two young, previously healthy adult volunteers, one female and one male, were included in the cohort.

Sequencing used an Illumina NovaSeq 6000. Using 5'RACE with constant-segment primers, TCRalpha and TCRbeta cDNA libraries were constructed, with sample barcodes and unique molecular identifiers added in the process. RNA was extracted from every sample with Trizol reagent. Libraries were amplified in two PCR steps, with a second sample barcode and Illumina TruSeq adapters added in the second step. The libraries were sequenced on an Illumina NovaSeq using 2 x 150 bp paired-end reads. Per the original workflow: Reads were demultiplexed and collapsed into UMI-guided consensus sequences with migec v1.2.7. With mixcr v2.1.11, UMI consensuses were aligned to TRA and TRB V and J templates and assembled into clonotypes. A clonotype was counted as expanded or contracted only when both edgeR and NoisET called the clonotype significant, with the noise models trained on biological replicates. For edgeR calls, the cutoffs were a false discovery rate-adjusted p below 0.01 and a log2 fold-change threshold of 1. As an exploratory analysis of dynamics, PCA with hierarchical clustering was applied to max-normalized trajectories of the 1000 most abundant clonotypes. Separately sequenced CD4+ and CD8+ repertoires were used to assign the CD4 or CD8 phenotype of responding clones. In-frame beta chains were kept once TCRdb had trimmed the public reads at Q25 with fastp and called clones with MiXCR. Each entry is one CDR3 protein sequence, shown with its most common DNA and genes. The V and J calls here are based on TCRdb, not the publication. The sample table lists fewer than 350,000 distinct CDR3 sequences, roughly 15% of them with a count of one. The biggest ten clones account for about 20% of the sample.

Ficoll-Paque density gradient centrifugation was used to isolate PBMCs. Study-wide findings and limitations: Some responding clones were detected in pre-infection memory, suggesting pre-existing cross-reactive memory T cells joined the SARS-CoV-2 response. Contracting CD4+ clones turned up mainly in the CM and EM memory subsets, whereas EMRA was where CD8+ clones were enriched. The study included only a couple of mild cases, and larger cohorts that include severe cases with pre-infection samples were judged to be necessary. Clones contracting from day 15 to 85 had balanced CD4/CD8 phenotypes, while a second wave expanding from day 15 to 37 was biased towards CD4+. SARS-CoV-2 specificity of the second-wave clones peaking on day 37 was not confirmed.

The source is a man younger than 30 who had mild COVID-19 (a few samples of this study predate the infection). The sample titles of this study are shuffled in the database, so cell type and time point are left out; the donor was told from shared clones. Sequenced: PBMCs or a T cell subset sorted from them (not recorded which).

CDR3 reads: CASSTAVTYEQYF. The sequenced DNA: TGTGCCAGCAGCACGGCGGTAACCTACGAGCAGTACTTC. Recombination joined TRBV14 with TRBJ2-7, with no confidently assigned D gene. Reading the germline V gene gives CDR1 SGHDN and CDR2 FVKESK. The CDR3 covers 13 residues, taking in both the cysteine and the phenylalanine. Just the 39-base CDR3 DNA is kept, in frame starting at base 1. The germline ends are 10 bases apart after V is trimmed by 5 bases and J by 2 bases. Reference TRBV14 and TRBJ2-7 proteins supply the regions before and after the CDR3; the full variable domain is: EAGVTQFPSHSVIEKGQTVTLRCDPISGHDNLYWYRRVMGKEIKFLLHFVKESKQDESGMPNNRFLAERTGGTYSTLKVQPAELEDSGVYFCASSTAVTYEQYFGPGTRLTVT.